These 31 T cell receptor beta chains were all obtained from the same sample, sequenced in a study of control samples from healthy donors and cancer patients. Generated by immunoSEQ multiplex PCR, the TCRdb table keeps only in-frame clones and is missing some. The table has about 70,000 clones, roughly 84% seen once. Sequencing used blood. The receptor set was obtained from a man aged 50-59 years in good health.

This chain joins TRBV15 and TRBJ1-5; perhaps TRBD1 as D (6 bases). The germline gives CDR1 LNHNV, CDR2 YYDKDF (reference sequence). The ends were cut back, 5 bases at V and 0 bases at J, with 20 bases in the middle. The CDR3 is made up of 18 amino acids. The CDR3 DNA follows: TGTGCCACCAGCCCGGGGCAGGGTAAGACAGGTAGCAATCAGCCCCAGCATTTT. Residues: CATSPGQGKTGSNQPQHF.

The V gene is TRBV19, the J gene TRBJ1-5; the D gene is possibly TRBD1 (6 bases). CDR1 is LNHDA, CDR2 SQIVND, per germline (reference sequence). Trimming pared 5 bases from V and 4 bases from J, leaving 15 bases between. This CDR3 has 15 amino acids. CDR3 sequence (DNA): TGTGCCAGTAGTCCCCGGGACAAAACTAATCAGCCCCAGCATTTT. Protein: CASSPRDKTNQPQHF.

The rearrangement links TRBV3-1 (or the pseudogene TRBV3-2) to TRBJ2-7; D call uncertain. The germline CDR1 and CDR2 sequences are LGHDT and YNNKEL (reference sequence). The V gene lost 1 base and the J gene lost 5 bases, with 6 bases spanning the gap. The length of the CDR3 is 12 residues. CDR3 amino acids: CASSQVGNEQYF. DNA of the CDR3: TGTGCCAGCAGCCAAGTGGGGAACGAGCAGTACTTC.

The chain employs TRBV19 and TRBJ1-6; unclear D gene. Germline values: CDR1 LNHDA, CDR2 SQIVND (reference sequence). Trimming took off 6 bases at V and 9 bases at J, with 15 bases between the two ends. The CDR3 contains 14 residues. The CDR3 DNA reads as TGTGCCAGTAGCCACCCGACTGCCAGTTCACCCCTCCACTTT. Translating it yields CASSHPTASSPLHF.

The chain couples TRBV7-2 to TRBJ2-1; 11 bases match TRBD2. V shed 5 bases, J shed 8 bases, and the junction held 11 bases outside the gene matches. From germline, CDR1 is SGHTA and CDR2 FQGNSA. The CDR3 is 16 amino acids. This CDR3 is CASSPQASGGLDEQFF. The CDR3 DNA follows: TGTGCCAGCAGCCCCCAGGCTAGCGGGGGGTTAGATGAGCAGTTCTTC.

The rearrangement joins TRBV9 to TRBJ1-2; the D gene is possibly TRBD1 (5 bases). Germline lookup yields CDR1 SGDLS and CDR2 YYNGEE. The CDR3 runs 16 residues. Trimming removed 0 bases at V and 2 bases at J, with 14 bases between. The CDR3 bases are TGTGCCAGCAGCGTAGGAAGTTGGGGGGGAAACTATGGCTACACCTTC. Its translation is CASSVGSWGGNYGYTF.

This clone was recorded only once. The chain combines TRBV5-4 with TRBJ2-1; D call uncertain. V lost 2 bases, J lost 8 bases, and 14 bases lay in between. Germline values: CDR1 SGHNT, CDR2 YYREEE (reference sequence). CDR3 size: 14 residues. CDR3: CASSLGSLIDEQFF. The DNA for the CDR3 is TGTGCCAGCAGCTTAGGATCGCTCATCGATGAGCAGTTCTTC.

The rearrangement uses TRBV19 and TRBJ2-7; no clear D gene. The CDR3 sequence is 13 residues long. CDR1 LNHDA and CDR2 SQIVND come from the germline V gene (reference sequence). The V and J ends lost 2 bases and 7 bases respectively, with 12 bases between them. The CDR3 here is CASSILPMGEQYF. The CDR3 DNA sequence: TGTGCCAGTAGTATACTCCCGATGGGGGAGCAGTACTTC.

V is TRBV19 and J is TRBJ2-7; weak D call: TRBD1 (6 bases). The CDR3 length is 15 residues. The germline gives CDR1 LNHDA, CDR2 SQIVND (reference sequence). V lost 8 bases to trimming and J lost 4 bases, with 21 bases between them. This CDR3 reads CASGHQGTLPYEQYF. DNA for the CDR3: TGTGCCAGTGGCCATCAGGGGACCCTCCCATACGAGCAGTACTTC.

The chain links TRBV7-6 to TRBJ1-1, with TRBD1 matching 8 bases. Germline V gives CDR1 SGHVS, CDR2 FNYEAQ. Trimming at V came to 4 bases and at J to 5 bases, leaving 12 bases not matched to a gene. This CDR3 has 16 amino acids. CDR3 region: CASSSTRQGSGTEAFF. The CDR3 region has the DNA TGTGCCAGCAGCTCTACCAGACAGGGGAGCGGGACTGAAGCTTTCTTT.

V gene TRBV6-5 combines with J gene TRBJ1-5; D unclear. This CDR3 contains 11 residues. Germline V gives CDR1 MNHEY, CDR2 SVGAGI. V lost 4 bases and J 6 bases, leaving 4 bases between the germline ends. The CDR3 protein is CASSFLQPQHF. The CDR3 DNA follows: TGTGCCAGCAGTTTTCTTCAGCCCCAGCATTTT.

This clone was recorded once. The genes are TRBV7-2 and TRBJ2-7; D call uncertain. This CDR3 has 13 residues. Trimming took off 5 bases at V and 9 bases at J, with 17 bases between the two ends. The germline CDR1 and CDR2 sequences are SGHTA and FQGNSA. The CDR3, as DNA: TGTGCCAGCAGCACACAAACCGCAGAGAGGCAGTACTTC. It encodes CASSTQTAERQYF.

J is TRBJ1-3 and V is TRBV7-2; TRBD1 matches at 8 bases. Germline V gene sequence: CDR1 SGHTA, CDR2 FQGNSA. V lost 5 bases, J lost 4 bases, and 7 bases stayed unmatched. There are 15 residues in the CDR3. The CDR3 DNA is TGTGCCAGCAGCACCCCAGGGGGCGCCGGAAACACCATATATTTT. This translates into CASSTPGGAGNTIYF.

The chain employs TRBV3-1 (or the pseudogene TRBV3-2) and TRBJ2-3; 13 bases map to TRBD2. V lost 0 bases to trimming and J lost 1 base; unmatched junction nucleotides: 10. CDR3 length: 20 amino acids. Germline V gives CDR1 LGHDT, CDR2 YNNKEL (reference sequence). The DNA of the CDR3 is TGTGCCAGCAGCCAAGATAGAAGACTAGCGGGGGGCGGGGGCACAGATACGCAGTATTTT. This codes for CASSQDRRLAGGGGTDTQYF.

The chain has TRBV12-3 or TRBV12-4 and TRBJ2-7, with 7 positions matching TRBD2. This CDR3 has 13 residues. V was clipped by 5 bases and J by 3 bases; unmatched bases: 4. The CDR3 DNA is TGTGCCAGCAGTGGGCTAGCGGACTACGAGCAGTACTTC. It is translated as CASSGLADYEQYF.

V gene TRBV6-1 combines with J gene TRBJ1-1, with TRBD1 matching over 10 bases. After removal of 0 bases from V and 11 bases from J, the junction contained 6 bases not matched to a gene. The CDR3 spans 14 residues. CDR1 is MNHNS, CDR2 SASEGT, per germline. CDR3 in amino acids: CASSEAGQGLRAFF. In nucleotides, the CDR3 is TGTGCCAGCAGTGAAGCGGGACAGGGGCTCAGGGCTTTCTTT.

This clone appeared once. The chain is built from TRBV4-3 and TRBJ2-1, with D unclear. The CDR3 is made up of 13 amino acids. Germline assignment: CDR1 LGHNA and CDR2 YSLEER. V lost 0 bases and J lost 13, with 13 bases in between. CDR3 sequence reads: CASSQDVTATQFF. CDR3 nucleotides: TGCGCCAGCAGCCAAGACGTCACAGCAACCCAGTTCTTC.

V and J are TRBV7-2 and TRBJ2-1; 8 bases agree with TRBD2. Germline assignment: CDR1 SGHTA and CDR2 FQGNSA. Losses at the gene ends were 2 bases for V and 4 bases for J; bases not matched to a gene: 10. This CDR3 is built from 17 residues. For the CDR3, the DNA is TGTGCCAGCAGCTTACTACCAGCGGGAGTAGTTTACAATGAGCAGTTCTTC. Translated: CASSLLPAGVVYNEQFF.

V is TRBV6-5 and J is TRBJ1-5; 8 bases fit TRBD1. The CDR3 is 15 amino acids. Germline loops: CDR1 MNHEY, CDR2 SVGAGI. The V segment lost 5 bases and the J segment 3 bases; nucleotides outside the gene matches: 6. The CDR3 spells CASSPRGQTNQPQHF. The CDR3 DNA reads TGTGCCAGCAGTCCCAGGGGGCAAACCAATCAGCCCCAGCATTTT.

This clone was found once. Other DNA variants within this sample encode the same CDR3. The chain carries TRBV19 and TRBJ2-3; 10 nucleotides agree with TRBD2. The CDR3 contains 15 residues. CDR1 and CDR2 from the germline V gene are LNHDA and SQIVND (reference sequence). With V trimmed by 4 bases and J by 3 bases, 4 bases remained unmatched. The DNA of the CDR3 is TGTGCCAGTAGTAATAGCGGGGGGTTGACAGATACGCAGTATTTT. The encoded protein is CASSNSGGLTDTQYF.

This clone was seen once. The chain recombines TRBV5-1 with TRBJ1-1; 7 bases align to TRBD1. J was trimmed by 2 bases and V by 3 bases; bases with no gene match: 10. Per the germline V gene, CDR1 is SGHRS and CDR2 is YFSETQ. The CDR3 length is 16 residues. The CDR3 DNA follows: TGCGCCAGCAGCTATGTCACCGGGACAGTTAACACTGAAGCTTTCTTT. This encodes CASSYVTGTVNTEAFF.

V is TRBV27 and J is TRBJ1-5, with 9 bases lining up with TRBD1. The trim removed 5 bases at V and 3 bases at J, leaving 5 bases unmatched. Germline V gene lookup returns CDR1 MNHEY and CDR2 SMNVEV (reference sequence). The CDR3 runs to 15 residues. CDR3 DNA sequence: TGTGCCAGCAGTACCGGACAGGGGCCCAATCAGCCCCAGCATTTT. Its translation: CASSTGQGPNQPQHF.

The chain carries TRBV2 and TRBJ1-3; TRBD1 is a possible D gene (6 bases). Trimming stripped 6 bases from V and 2 bases from J, with 14 bases between. The CDR3 sequence is 15 residues long. Germline-derived CDR1 and CDR2 are SNHLY and FYNNEI. The DNA of the CDR3 is TGTGCCAGCAGGGGCAGGGGCGCGGCTGGAAACACCATATATTTT. This gives the protein CASRGRGAAGNTIYF.

The J gene is TRBJ2-3, the V gene TRBV10-1, with TRBD2 as a possible D gene (6 bases). Germline assignment: CDR1 WNHNN and CDR2 SYGVQD (reference sequence). V lost 3 bases and J 2 bases, leaving 9 bases between the germline ends. The CDR3 runs 14 residues. The CDR3 DNA reads TGCGCCAGCAGTGACGGGGGATTCACAGATACGCAGTATTTT. Protein: CASSDGGFTDTQYF.

The chain links TRBV19 to TRBJ1-2, with D possibly TRBD1 on 6 matching bases. Trimming removed 10 bases at V and 3 bases at J, with 12 bases between. CDR1 is LNHDA and CDR2 is SQIVND in the germline V gene (reference sequence). CDR3 length equals 12 residues. CDR3 residues: CATKTGDYGYTF. In nucleotides, the CDR3 is TGTGCCACCAAGACAGGCGACTATGGCTACACCTTC.

The chain recombines TRBV4-3 with TRBJ1-2; D call uncertain. Per germline, CDR1 LGHNA and CDR2 YSLEER. CDR3 length: 14 residues. Trimming cost V 0 bases and J 8 bases, with 13 bases left between them. The CDR3 protein is CASSQEWGFEGYTF. DNA for the CDR3: TGCGCCAGCAGCCAAGAGTGGGGTTTTGAGGGCTACACCTTC.

This clone was counted a single time. The V and J genes are TRBV7-2 and TRBJ1-1, with a weak D call TRBD1 (5 bases). The germline CDR1 and CDR2 sequences are SGHTA and FQGNSA. Trimming shortened V by 6 bases and J by 6 bases, and 26 bases separated the two germline ends. This CDR3 is built from 17 residues. Written as DNA, the CDR3 is TGTGCCAGCAGACCCGCCGGGACGGGGGGTTTAAGGGCTGAAGCTTTCTTT. Translated, it gives CASRPAGTGGLRAEAFF. The whole variable domain, filled in from reference TRBV7-2 and TRBJ1-1, reads GAGVSQSPSNKVTEKGKDVELRCDPISGHTALYWYRQSLGQGLEFLIYFQGNSAPDKSGLPSDRFSAERTGGSVSTLTIQRTQQEDSAVYLCASRPAGTGGLRAEAFFGQGTRLTVV.

The chain couples TRBV7-7 to TRBJ2-1; 9 bases agree with TRBD2. Germline assignment: CDR1 SSHAT and CDR2 FNYEAQ (reference sequence). The CDR3 loop spans 13 amino acids. V dropped 3 bases and J dropped 7; count of bases not matched to a gene: 1. CDR3 sequence reads: CASSFLAGNEQFF. In DNA form, the CDR3 reads TGTGCCAGCAGCTTCCTAGCGGGGAATGAGCAGTTCTTC.

This chain uses TRBV9 with TRBJ2-3; D is ambiguous. The CDR3 covers 14 residues. The V gene lost 5 bases and the J gene lost 4 bases, with 14 bases spanning the gap. Germline CDR1 is SGDLS and CDR2 is YYNGEE. CDR3 DNA: TGTGCCAGCAGTCCGTACCTTAGCCCAGATACGCAGTATTTT. Translated, it gives CASSPYLSPDTQYF.

This sequence joins TRBV5-1 and TRBJ2-5, with D uncertain. Looked up from germline, CDR1 is SGHRS and CDR2 is YFSETQ. CDR3 size: 12 residues. Trimming pared 4 bases from V and 0 bases from J, leaving 4 bases between. The CDR3 DNA reads as TGCGCCAGCAGCCTGTACCAAGAGACCCAGTACTTC. Its protein product is CASSLYQETQYF.

The J gene is TRBJ1-1, the V gene TRBV12-3 or TRBV12-4; D gene ambiguous. The length of the CDR3 is 13 residues. The V end lost 1 base, the J end lost 0 bases, and 3 bases lay between the germline ends. CDR3 region: CASSLGMNTEAFF. CDR3 DNA: TGTGCCAGCAGTTTAGGGATGAACACTGAAGCTTTCTTT.